The sequence of this TCR beta chain was determined in a study of blood T cell repertoires in COVID-19. Across the whole study: T cells, B-cell-depleted T cells, or PBMCs provided the cDNA or gDNA that served as material.

Per the original data handling: Estimation of nucleated cell counts was performed using reference gene primer amplification. Sequencing was performed with immunoSEQ multiplex PCR; in TCRdb, only in-frame clones are kept and a portion is missing. V, J and clone size derive from that table, while D and trimming were established from the DNA sequence. Altogether under 150,000 clones are present, approximately 85% being singletons, with the ten largest covering approximately 5%. Germline V lookup: CDR1 SQVTM, CDR2 ANQGSEA. The CDR3 runs 12 residues. V lost 8 bases and J lost 4, with 15 bases in between. Seattle patient enrollment occurred during active infection, with longitudinal follow-up thereafter.

The source material was peripheral blood. The chain is built from TRBV29-1 and TRBJ2-7; D remains unclear. This TCR derives from a woman aged 60 to 75 with COVID-19, enrolled during active disease. The CDR3 protein is CSYSGQGYEQYF. The DNA for the CDR3 is TGCAGCTACAGTGGCCAAGGTTACGAGCAGTACTTC.